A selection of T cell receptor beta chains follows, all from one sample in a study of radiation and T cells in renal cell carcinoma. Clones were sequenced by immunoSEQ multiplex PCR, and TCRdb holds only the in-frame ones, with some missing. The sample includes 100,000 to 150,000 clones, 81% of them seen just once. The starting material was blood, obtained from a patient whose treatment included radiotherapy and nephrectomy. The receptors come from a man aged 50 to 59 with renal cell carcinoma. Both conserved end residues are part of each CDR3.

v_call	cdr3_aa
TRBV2	CASSRTGVRTEAFF
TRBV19	CASSSRTGGSSPLHF
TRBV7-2	CASSPSTSGGLYEQYF
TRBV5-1	CASSLQAQAYYEQYF
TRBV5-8	CASSWGTGQKETQYF
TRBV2	CASSEPLGEGQPQHF
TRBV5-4	CASSLDAGMSVGELFF
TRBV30	CAWTQISGNTIYF
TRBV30	CAWSVGYGYTF
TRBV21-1	CASSKVPTGGGNQPQHF
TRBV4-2	CASSLVGTGSSGYTF
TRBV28	CASRRPGSSSYNEQFF
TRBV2	CASFSRSGDTGELFF
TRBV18	CASSPRRFSNQPQHF
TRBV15	CATRLAGDEQYF
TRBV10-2	CASSLGGSGTNTEAFF
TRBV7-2	CASSLEASAYNEQFF
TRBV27	CASRGTVGLYAYEQYF
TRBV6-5	CASSYSTGGPEQYF
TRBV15	CATSRRQDLAYSNQPQHF